These 4 T cell receptor beta chains were all obtained from the same sample, sequenced in a study of T-cell memory formation after mild COVID-19. TCRdb recomputed calls from the 5' RACE reads with MiXCR, one row per CDR3 protein. The sample lists approximately 210,000 distinct CDR3 sequences, around 16% occurring once. Sequencing used PBMCs or a T cell subset sorted from them (not recorded which). The receptors were sampled from an adult woman who had mild COVID-19 (a few samples of this study predate the infection). Cell type and time point are not known.

The chain recombines TRBV20-1 with TRBJ2-5; tentative D call: TRBD2 (6 bases). V gave up 5 bases and J gave up 5 bases, with 15 bases separating them. The CDR3 spans 13 residues. Germline V lookup: CDR1 DFQATT, CDR2 SNEGSKA (reference sequence). The chain's CDR3 is CSARLVGGETQYF. In nucleotides, the CDR3 is TGCAGTGCTCGCTTGGTGGGAGGCGAGACCCAGTACTTC.

The rearrangement links TRBV20-1 to TRBJ2-5, with D possibly matching TRBD1 (5 bases). Trimming stripped 0 bases from V and 2 bases from J, with 10 bases between. The CDR3 is 14 amino acids. CDR1 and CDR2 from the germline V gene are DFQATT and SNEGSKA (reference sequence). As DNA, the CDR3 is TGCAGTGCTAGAGATGGGGCAGGACAAGAGACCCAGTACTTC. The encoded protein is CSARDGAGQETQYF.

This CDR3 reads CASSFGGDYEQYF. CDR3 DNA sequence: TGTGCCAGCAGCTTTGGGGGCGACTACGAGCAGTACTTC. The chain is built from TRBV7-9 and TRBJ2-7; D might be TRBD1 (6 bases). V shed 3 bases and J shed 3 bases, with 9 bases lying between them. Germline V CDR1 and CDR2: SEHNR, FQNEAQ (reference sequence). The CDR3 is made up of 13 amino acids.

Of note for this clonotype: The germline gene is not matched at one end of the junction; a read error may be the cause. The chain is built from TRBV7-2 and TRBJ2-4, with 11 positions matching TRBD2. This CDR3 contains 16 residues. Germline-derived CDR1 and CDR2 are SGHTA and FQGNSA. This chain's CDR3 is CASSWNSGREKNIKYF. The CDR3 coding sequence is TGTGCCAGCAGCTGGAATAGCGGGAGGGAAAAAAACATTAAGTACTTC.